These 18 T cell receptor beta chains came from one sample sequenced in a study of blood T cells in healthy people across ages. The authors ran a second PCR of 7 to 11 cycles using a sample-barcoded 5' primer and a J-beta primer mix. TCRdb recomputed calls from the 5' RACE reads with MiXCR, one row per CDR3 protein. Seen here are about 1.6 million distinct CDR3 sequences, about 31% observed once, and the top ten hold over 9%. Material for sequencing was blood. The receptors were gathered from a woman aged 25 to 39 in good health.

This clonotype was seen a few times. The chain combines TRBV7-3 with TRBJ2-5; the match to TRBD1 covers 7 bases. The CDR3 runs 14 residues. Germline assignment: CDR1 SGHTA and CDR2 FQGTGA. The V gene end was trimmed by 4 bases and the J gene end by 5 bases; junction bases not matched to a gene: 7. The CDR3 loop is CASSYRGMRETQYF. The DNA of the CDR3 is TGTGCCAGCAGCTACAGGGGAATGAGGGAGACCCAGTACTTC.

The chain combines TRBV6-5 with TRBJ2-1; D tentatively reads TRBD1 or TRBD2 (5 bases each). Germline V CDR1 and CDR2: MNHEY, SVGAGI. There are 14 residues in the CDR3. V was pared by 8 bases and J by 7 bases, with 18 bases between. The CDR3 loop is CASGPGPAFNEQFF. CDR3 coding DNA: TGTGCCAGCGGACCGGGACCAGCTTTTAATGAGCAGTTCTTC.

CDR3 in DNA: TGTGCCAGCAGTCTCCAGGACTTGCAAGAGACCCAGTACTTC. Its protein product is CASSLQDLQETQYF. This chain links TRBV12-3 or TRBV12-4 with TRBJ2-5, with D maybe TRBD2 (5 bases). This CDR3 has 14 residues. Trimming removed 5 bases from V and 2 bases from J, with 12 bases in between.

This sequence joins TRBV10-3 and TRBJ2-3; a possible D gene is TRBD1 (5 bases). Germline CDR1 reads ENHRY; CDR2 reads SYGVKD. The CDR3 covers 14 residues. V was shortened by 4 bases and J by 4 bases, with 12 bases between the two germline ends. The CDR3 bases are TGTGCCATCAGTGTCCAGGGTAACGCAGATACGCAGTATTTT. This encodes CAISVQGNADTQYF.

This clonotype was observed at least ten times. This chain joins TRBV6-5 and TRBJ1-2; D is unclear. V was clipped by 6 bases and J by 6 bases, with 20 bases between them. The V gene's germline CDR1 is MNHEY and CDR2 SVGAGI. The CDR3 spans 15 residues. The chain's CDR3 is CASSPPGLAYDGYTF. CDR3 coding DNA: TGTGCCAGCAGCCCTCCCGGACTGGCGTACGATGGCTACACCTTC.

CDR3 sequence: CSARDLAGAHLDEQYF. CDR3 in DNA: TGCAGTGCTAGAGATCTGGCGGGGGCGCATCTAGACGAGCAGTACTTC. This chain joins TRBV20-1 and TRBJ2-7; a weak D match, TRBD2 (7 bases). V shed 0 bases and J shed 5 bases, with 20 bases lying between them. The CDR3 consists of 16 residues. Looked up from germline, CDR1 is DFQATT and CDR2 is SNEGSKA (reference sequence).

The rearrangement joins TRBV27 to TRBJ2-4; D remains unclear. This CDR3 is built from 15 residues. In germline, CDR1 is MNHEY, CDR2 SMNVEV (reference sequence). Deletions cut 0 bases from V and 5 bases from J, with 11 bases between. DNA for the CDR3: TGTGCCAGCAGTTTATCCGGCTGGACCGAAAACATTCAGTACTTC. Protein sequence: CASSLSGWTENIQYF.

In this sample, this clonotype turned up a few times. The chain joins TRBV5-1 to TRBJ2-3; D ambiguous. The CDR3 consists of 15 residues. The V end was cut by 4 bases, the J end by 0 bases, with 12 bases between. Germline CDR1 SGHRS, CDR2 YFSETQ. The CDR3 protein is CASSDHSGSTDTQYF. In DNA, the CDR3 is TGCGCCAGCAGCGACCACAGTGGCAGCACAGATACGCAGTATTTT.

V gene TRBV4-1 combines with J gene TRBJ2-3, with TRBD1 matching over 7 bases. Losses at the gene ends were 5 bases for V and 4 bases for J; bases not matched to a gene: 9. The CDR3 has 15 residues. Germline V CDR1 and CDR2: MGHRA, YSYEKL. The CDR3 loop is CASSYGTEGADTQYF. In DNA form, the CDR3 reads TGCGCCAGCAGCTACGGGACAGAGGGAGCAGATACGCAGTATTTT.

This clonotype was detected a few times. The chain is built from TRBV28 and TRBJ1-2, with D uncertain. CDR3 length equals 13 residues. Germline-derived CDR1 and CDR2 are MDHEN and SYDVKM. Trimming pared 6 bases from V and 4 bases from J, leaving 12 bases between. CDR3: CASRSAVSYGYTF. In DNA, the CDR3 is TGTGCCAGCAGGTCTGCTGTAAGCTATGGCTACACCTTC.

J is TRBJ2-3 and V is TRBV30; TRBD2 agrees at 11 bases. Germline CDR1 and CDR2: GTSNPN and SVGIG (reference sequence). V lost 1 base and J lost 5; bases outside the gene matches: 8. This CDR3 has 16 amino acids. The CDR3 nucleotides are TGTGCCTGGAGTGCCGGACTAGCGGGCGCCGTAGATACGCAGTATTTT. It codes for CAWSAGLAGAVDTQYF.

The DNA for the CDR3 is TGTGCCAGCAGAGTGAGCGGGGGGCCCACAGATACGCAGTATTTT. As protein: CASRVSGGPTDTQYF. The chain employs TRBV11-2 and TRBJ2-3, with TRBD2 matching 9 bases. Per germline, CDR1 SGHAT and CDR2 FQNNGV. The CDR3 is made up of 15 amino acids. The V segment lost 6 bases and the J segment 2 bases; nucleotides outside the gene matches: 6.

This sequence joins TRBV6-6 and TRBJ1-4; D uncertain. Germline V gives CDR1 MNHNY, CDR2 SVGAGI (reference sequence). Trimming shortened V by 2 bases and J by 8 bases, and 15 bases separated the two germline ends. The CDR3 runs 15 residues. In DNA form, the CDR3 reads TGTGCCAGCAGTTACGAGTCGGTGCTTAACGAAAAACTGTTTTTT. Translated, it gives CASSYESVLNEKLFF.

This clonotype was detected a few times. The rearrangement links TRBV6-5 to TRBJ2-3; 8 nucleotides align to TRBD1. After removal of 0 bases from V and 0 bases from J, the junction contained 5 bases not matched to a gene. The CDR3 totals 17 residues. Germline CDR1 reads MNHEY; CDR2 reads SVGAGI. In DNA form, the CDR3 reads TGTGCCAGCAGTTACTCGAGGACAGGGTCTAGCACAGATACGCAGTATTTT. It yields the protein CASSYSRTGSSTDTQYF.

This chain uses TRBV29-1 with TRBJ1-1; D ambiguous. The V gene lost 7 bases and the J gene lost 1 base, with 16 bases spanning the gap. Germline values: CDR1 SQVTM, CDR2 ANQGSEA. CDR3 length equals 14 residues. The CDR3 bases are TGCAGCGCCCTCGGGCAGGAGCGGAACACTGAAGCTTTCTTT. Encoded protein: CSALGQERNTEAFF. Supplemented by reference TRBV29-1 and TRBJ1-1, the full variable domain reads SAVISQKPSRDICQRGTSLTIQCQVDSQVTMMFWYRQQPGQSLTLIATANQGSEATYESGFVIDKFPISRPNLTFSTLTVSNMSPEDSSIYLCSALGQERNTEAFFGQGTRLTVV.

This CDR3 reads CASTTSGGRVYEQYF. CDR3 nucleotide sequence: TGTGCCAGTACCACTAGCGGCGGGAGGGTCTACGAGCAGTACTTC. This rearrangement joins TRBV2 to TRBJ2-5; 9 nucleotides match TRBD2. The end of the DNA is better explained by TRBJ2-7, so the J call may be wrong. The CDR3 extends over 15 amino acids. Germline assignment: CDR1 SNHLY and CDR2 FYNNEI.

V usage is TRBV30 and J usage is TRBJ1-5; D gene ambiguous. Trimming removed 1 base from V and 3 bases from J, with 10 bases in between. Germline-derived CDR1 and CDR2 are GTSNPN and SVGIG (reference sequence). This CDR3 is built from 14 residues. The DNA of the CDR3 is TGTGCCTGGAGTGAAGGAGGAGACAATCAGCCCCAGCATTTT. Amino acids: CAWSEGGDNQPQHF.

This clonotype was detected a few times. This chain joins TRBV29-1 and TRBJ1-2; 7 bases are shared with TRBD1. With 5 bases clipped from V and 8 bases from J, the junction kept 14 bases outside the gene matches. This CDR3 is built from 14 residues. From germline, CDR1 is SQVTM and CDR2 ANQGSEA. Here the CDR3 DNA reads TGCAGCGTTCCGGACAGGTCAAGACTGTGGGGCTACACCTTC. Its translation: CSVPDRSRLWGYTF.